Below, 20 T cell receptor beta chains from the same sample are listed, as sequenced in a study of T cells in Graves' hyperthyroidism and ophthalmopathy. Authors of the study amplified TCR beta CDR3 regions from RNA transcripts. When the TCR CDR3 underwent first-round RT-PCR, the HTBI primer set was used. TCRdb called the multiplex PCR reads again in MiXCR, with one record for every CDR3 protein. Of approximately 210,000 distinct CDR3 sequences in the sample, over 15% were seen once. Sequenced sample: blood. These receptors came from a man aged 50 or older with Graves' hyperthyroidism.

This clonotype appeared many times. This chain joins TRBV7-2 and TRBJ2-7; D perhaps matches TRBD1 (5 bases). This CDR3 spans 15 amino acids. Germline V lookup: CDR1 SGHTA, CDR2 FQGNSA. Trimming cost V 5 bases and J 0 bases, with 14 bases left between them. The chain's CDR3 is CASSTRVDASYEQYF. As DNA, the CDR3 is TGTGCCAGCAGCACCAGGGTAGATGCCTCCTACGAGCAGTACTTC.

This clonotype has at least ten counts. This rearrangement joins TRBV27 to TRBJ2-3; TRBD2 agrees at 8 bases. The V and J ends lost 9 bases and 1 base, in that order; junction bases with no gene match: 6. The CDR3 has 14 residues. Germline V lookup: CDR1 MNHEY, CDR2 SMNVEV (reference sequence). The CDR3 nucleotides read TGTGCCAGTGCGGGGGGCTGGGGCACAGATACGCAGTATTTT. Translation gives CASAGGWGTDTQYF.

This clonotype was recorded at least ten times. CDR3 protein: CASWRGYNEQFF. CDR3 sequence (DNA): TGTGCCAGCTGGCGGGGGTACAATGAGCAGTTCTTC. V is TRBV2 and J is TRBJ2-1; 7 nucleotides match TRBD2. Germline assignment: CDR1 SNHLY and CDR2 FYNNEI. The trim removed 8 bases at V and 4 bases at J, leaving 2 bases unmatched. The CDR3 is 12 amino acids.

The chain joins TRBV11-2 to TRBJ2-5, with TRBD2 matching 12 bases. Germline CDR1 reads SGHAT; CDR2 reads FQNNGV. Germline trimming cut 5 bases from V and 2 bases from J; bases unmatched to any gene: 6. The CDR3 extends over 16 amino acids. CDR3: CASSPGTSGWQETQYF. The DNA of the CDR3 is TGTGCCAGCAGCCCTGGGACTAGCGGGTGGCAAGAGACCCAGTACTTC.

This clonotype was observed at least ten times. This chain links TRBV30 with TRBJ1-1; D gene uncertain. Deletions cut 0 bases from V and 4 bases from J, with 6 bases between. Germline V gives CDR1 GTSNPN, CDR2 SVGIG (reference sequence). The CDR3 loop spans 12 amino acids. The CDR3 bases are TGTGCCTGGAGTGTACGCAGCACTGAAGCTTTCTTT. Amino acid sequence: CAWSVRSTEAFF.

This chain joins TRBV3-1 and TRBJ1-5, with D hard to call. Trimming took 1 base from V and 1 from J, leaving 5 bases between them. This CDR3 comprises 14 residues. The germline V gene has CDR1 LGHDT and CDR2 YNNKEL (reference sequence). The CDR3: CASSQVNSNQPQHF. CDR3 nucleotide sequence: TGTGCCAGCAGCCAAGTCAACAGCAATCAGCCCCAGCATTTT.

This clonotype was observed at least ten times. This chain uses TRBV28 with TRBJ2-7, with D possibly TRBD1 on 6 matching bases. Germline CDR1 MDHEN, CDR2 SYDVKM. The CDR3 runs to 13 residues. The V end lost 8 bases, the J end lost 3 bases, and 14 bases lay between the germline ends. The CDR3, as DNA: TGTGCCAGCCGTGAGGACAGCTTCTACGAGCAGTACTTC. Translation: CASREDSFYEQYF.

This clonotype has just a few counts. V usage is TRBV28 and J usage is TRBJ1-1; 8 positions agree with TRBD1. Germline-derived CDR1 and CDR2 are MDHEN and SYDVKM. The V and J ends lost 7 bases and 5 bases, in that order; junction bases with no gene match: 3. The CDR3 loop spans 12 amino acids. CDR3 region: CASTRDRTEAFF. CDR3 nucleotides: TGTGCCAGCACCCGGGACAGGACTGAAGCTTTCTTT.

This clonotype was seen just once. This may be a read error, as it is one base from a much larger clone. The V gene is TRBV7-2, the J gene TRBJ2-3, with TRBD2 matching 7 bases. Losses at the gene ends were 5 bases for V and 4 bases for J; bases not matched to a gene: 21. The V gene's germline CDR1 is SGHTA and CDR2 FQGNSA. The CDR3 consists of 19 residues. The CDR3 coding sequence is TGTGCCAGCAGCGTTGGTAGGAGGGGACTAACGGGAGGTTCAGATACGCAGTATTTT. It is translated as CASSVGRRGLTGGSDTQYF.

This clonotype was counted a few times. DNA for the CDR3: TGCGCCAGCAGCTTCGATCAGGGCAATGAGCAGTTCTTC. This sequence encodes CASSFDQGNEQFF. This chain connects TRBV5-1 to TRBJ2-1; D might be TRBD1 (5 bases). V shed 2 bases and J shed 6 bases, with 9 bases lying between them. The length of the CDR3 is 13 residues. The germline V gene encodes CDR1 SGHRS and CDR2 YFSETQ.

This clonotype was seen repeatedly, ten times or more. V and J are TRBV28 and TRBJ2-7; D tentatively fits TRBD1 or TRBD2 (5 bases each). The CDR3 has 15 amino acids. Germline CDR1 MDHEN, CDR2 SYDVKM. V shed 5 bases and J shed 4 bases, with 18 bases lying between them. The CDR3 sequence is CASSLRGTPIYEQYF. Here the CDR3 DNA reads TGTGCCAGCAGTCTTCGGGGCACTCCAATTTACGAGCAGTACTTC. The variable domain in full, with the rest retrieved from reference TRBV28 and TRBJ2-7, is DVKVTQSSRYLVKRTGEKVFLECVQDMDHENMFWYRQDPGLGLRLIYFSYDVKMKEKGDIPEGYSVSREKKERFSLILESASTNQTSMYLCASSLRGTPIYEQYFGPGTRLTVT.

This clonotype was seen at least ten times. V is TRBV12-3 or TRBV12-4 and J is TRBJ1-5, with a weak D call TRBD1 (5 bases). The CDR3 spans 13 residues. V lost 6 bases to trimming and J lost 7 bases, with 13 bases between them. CDR3 loop: CASRRGKGQPQHF. As DNA, the CDR3 is TGTGCCAGCAGGCGGGGTAAGGGGCAGCCCCAGCATTTT.

V and J are TRBV5-1 and TRBJ1-3; 8 bases align to TRBD1. The germline V gene encodes CDR1 SGHRS and CDR2 YFSETQ. The CDR3 has 14 amino acids. V shed 4 bases and J 3 bases; nucleotides not matched to a gene: 3. The DNA for the CDR3 is TGCGCCAGCAGCAAGGACAGGGTTGGAAACACCATATATTTT. Translated: CASSKDRVGNTIYF.

The chain joins TRBV27 to TRBJ1-5, with a weak D call TRBD1 (5 bases). The CDR3 is 13 amino acids. V was clipped by 6 bases and J by 5 bases, with 11 bases between them. From germline, CDR1 is MNHEY and CDR2 SMNVEV (reference sequence). The CDR3 DNA reads TGTGCCAGCAGCCCCAGGGCCGATCAGCCCCAGCATTTT. Translation: CASSPRADQPQHF.

This clonotype was detected only a few times. The rearrangement joins TRBV7-2 to TRBJ2-7; 7 positions match TRBD2. J lost 4 bases, V lost 5 bases, and 8 bases had no gene match. Germline lookup yields CDR1 SGHTA and CDR2 FQGNSA. The CDR3 totals 14 residues. DNA for the CDR3: TGTGCCAGCAGCGCCGGGACTACATCATACGAGCAGTACTTC. Its translation is CASSAGTTSYEQYF.

This chain uses TRBV7-9 with TRBJ1-1; perhaps TRBD1 as D (5 bases). Trimming removed 1 base at V and 4 bases at J, with 10 bases between. This CDR3 is 14 amino acids long. The germline V gene encodes CDR1 SEHNR and CDR2 FQNEAQ (reference sequence). The chain's CDR3 is CASSLDWGSTEAFF. CDR3 coding DNA: TGTGCCAGCAGCTTAGATTGGGGCTCCACTGAAGCTTTCTTT.

This clonotype was detected many times. The chain employs TRBV20-1 and TRBJ2-7, with TRBD1 matching 7 bases. The CDR3 length is 14 residues. The germline V gene has CDR1 DFQATT and CDR2 SNEGSKA (reference sequence). V dropped 6 bases and J dropped 0; count of bases not matched to a gene: 8. The DNA for the CDR3 is TGCAGTGCCCCTGGACAGGAATTCTCCTACGAGCAGTACTTC. Residues: CSAPGQEFSYEQYF.

The chain is built from TRBV3-1 and TRBJ1-1, with TRBD1 identical over 8 bases. The CDR3 loop spans 14 amino acids. The V gene end was trimmed by 6 bases and the J gene end by 4 bases; junction bases not matched to a gene: 7. CDR1 LGHDT and CDR2 YNNKEL come from the germline V gene (reference sequence). The DNA for the CDR3 is TGTGCCAGCAGGGAATATACAGGGGGCACTGAAGCTTTCTTT. Encoded protein: CASREYTGGTEAFF.

The gene calls are TRBV10-3 and TRBJ2-7; 10 positions match TRBD1. CDR3 length equals 13 residues. With 4 bases clipped from V and 5 bases from J, the junction kept 2 bases outside the gene matches. Per germline, CDR1 ENHRY and CDR2 SYGVKD. DNA for the CDR3: TGTGCCATCAGTGGACAGGGGGCAAACGAGCAGTACTTC. Translation: CAISGQGANEQYF.

V usage is TRBV10-2 and J usage is TRBJ1-2; TRBD1 is a possible D gene (5 bases). Trimming stripped 5 bases from V and 4 bases from J, with 11 bases between. This CDR3 region has 13 residues. Looked up from germline, CDR1 is WSHSY and CDR2 is SAAADI. CDR3 protein: CASSSGRSYGYTF. The CDR3 DNA reads as TGCGCCAGCAGTTCGGGACGAAGCTATGGCTACACCTTC.